Below, one T cell receptor beta chain is given with its context. The data were taken from a study of blood T cell repertoires in COVID-19. Study at large: Both acute and convalescent COVID-19 samples were obtained from the United States, Italy and Spain. Sample material is recorded as cDNA or gDNA derived from T cells, B-cell-depleted T cells, or PBMCs.

The CDR3 is 16 residues long. The ends lost 5 bases at V and 5 bases at J; junction bases unmatched: 8. The germline V gene encodes CDR1 LNHDA and CDR2 SQIVND (reference sequence). Individuals drawn from 20 to 30 US areas were about 18 to 90 years old. Libraries were prepared by immunoSEQ multiplex PCR; TCRdb keeps only in-frame clonotypes and omits some of them. This table holds 240,000 or so clones, approximately 83% found once. The receptor was derived from a middle-aged woman with acute COVID-19. Sequenced: PBMCs or T cells enriched from blood (not recorded which). The chain links TRBV19 to TRBJ2-1; 11 nucleotides align to TRBD2. CDR3 protein: CASSVASGRINNEQFF. CDR3 coding DNA: TGTGCCAGTAGTGTTGCTAGCGGGAGGATAAACAATGAGCAGTTCTTC.